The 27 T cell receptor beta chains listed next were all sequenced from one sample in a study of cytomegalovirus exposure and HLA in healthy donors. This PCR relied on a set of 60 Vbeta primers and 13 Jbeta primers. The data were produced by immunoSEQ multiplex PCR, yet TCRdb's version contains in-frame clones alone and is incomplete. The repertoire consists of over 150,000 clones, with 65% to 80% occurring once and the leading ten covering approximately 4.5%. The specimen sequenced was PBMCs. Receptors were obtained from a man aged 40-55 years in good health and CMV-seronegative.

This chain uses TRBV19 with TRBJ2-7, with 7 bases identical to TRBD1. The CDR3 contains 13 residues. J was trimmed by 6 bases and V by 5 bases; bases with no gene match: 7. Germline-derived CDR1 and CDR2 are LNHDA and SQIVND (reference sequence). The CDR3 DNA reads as TGTGCCAGTAGTTTCGAGGGGGCGGGCGAGCAGTACTTC. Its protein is CASSFEGAGEQYF.

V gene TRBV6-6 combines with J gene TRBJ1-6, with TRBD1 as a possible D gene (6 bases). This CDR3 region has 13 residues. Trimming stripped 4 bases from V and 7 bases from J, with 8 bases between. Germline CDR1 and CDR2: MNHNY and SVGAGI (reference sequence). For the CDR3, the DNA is TGTGCCAGCAGTTCCGGACAGAATTCACCCCTCCACTTT. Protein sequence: CASSSGQNSPLHF.

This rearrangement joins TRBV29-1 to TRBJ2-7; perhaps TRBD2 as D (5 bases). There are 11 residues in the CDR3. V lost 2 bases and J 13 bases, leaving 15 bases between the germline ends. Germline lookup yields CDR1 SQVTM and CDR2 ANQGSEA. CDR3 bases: TGCAGCGTTGAATTATTGGAGGTAGAATACTTC. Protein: CSVELLEVEYF.

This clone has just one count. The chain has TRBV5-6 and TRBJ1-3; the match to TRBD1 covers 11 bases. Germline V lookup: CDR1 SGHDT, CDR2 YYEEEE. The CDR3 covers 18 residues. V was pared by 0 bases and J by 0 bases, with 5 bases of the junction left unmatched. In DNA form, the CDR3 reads TGTGCCAGCAGCTTGGCCTCGGGGACAGGGGGCTCTGGAAACACCATATATTTT. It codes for CASSLASGTGGSGNTIYF.

The CDR3 bases are TGTGCCTGGACCCTAAGGGGGCGTGGACAGCCCCAGCATTTT. This gives the protein CAWTLRGRGQPQHF. The genes are TRBV30 and TRBJ1-5; the match to TRBD1 covers 7 bases. The trim removed 4 bases at V and 7 bases at J, leaving 10 bases unmatched. Looked up from germline, CDR1 is GTSNPN and CDR2 is SVGIG (reference sequence). The length of the CDR3 is 14 residues.

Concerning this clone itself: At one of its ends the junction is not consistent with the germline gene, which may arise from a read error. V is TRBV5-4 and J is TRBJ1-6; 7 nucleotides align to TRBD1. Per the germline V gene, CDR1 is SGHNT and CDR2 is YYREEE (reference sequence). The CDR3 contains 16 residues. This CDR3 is CAGSFGGGGIDSPLHF. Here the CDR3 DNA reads TGTGCCGGCAGCTTCGGAGGGGGCGGAATTGATTCACCCCTCCACTTT.

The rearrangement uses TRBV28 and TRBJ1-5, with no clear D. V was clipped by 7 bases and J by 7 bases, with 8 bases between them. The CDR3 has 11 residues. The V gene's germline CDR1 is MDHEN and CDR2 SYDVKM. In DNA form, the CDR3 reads TGTGCCAGCAACACAGTCCAGCCCCAGCATTTT. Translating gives CASNTVQPQHF.

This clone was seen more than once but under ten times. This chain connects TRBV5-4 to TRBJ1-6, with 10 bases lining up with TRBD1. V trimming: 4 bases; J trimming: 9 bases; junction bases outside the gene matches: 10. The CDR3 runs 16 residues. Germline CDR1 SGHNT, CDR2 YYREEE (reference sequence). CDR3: CASSNPGQGSFSPLHF. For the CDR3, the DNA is TGTGCCAGCAGCAACCCGGGACAGGGGTCTTTTTCACCCCTCCACTTT.

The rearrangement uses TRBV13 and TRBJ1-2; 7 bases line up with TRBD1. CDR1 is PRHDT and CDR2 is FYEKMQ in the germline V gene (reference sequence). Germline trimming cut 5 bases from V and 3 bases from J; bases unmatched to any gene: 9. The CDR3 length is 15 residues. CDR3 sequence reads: CASSPLTGLDYGYTF. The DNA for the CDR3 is TGTGCCAGCAGCCCGTTGACAGGGTTGGACTATGGCTACACCTTC. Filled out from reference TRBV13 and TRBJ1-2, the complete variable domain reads AAGVIQSPRHLIKEKRETATLKCYPIPRHDTVYWYQQGPGQDPQFLISFYEKMQSDKGSIPDRFSAQQFSDYHSELNMSSLELGDSALYFCASSPLTGLDYGYTFGSGTRLTVV.

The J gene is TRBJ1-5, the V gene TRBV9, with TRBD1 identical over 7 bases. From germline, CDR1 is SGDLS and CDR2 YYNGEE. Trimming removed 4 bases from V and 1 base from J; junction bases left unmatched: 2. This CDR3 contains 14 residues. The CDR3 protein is CASSQTGSNQPQHF. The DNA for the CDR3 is TGTGCCAGCAGCCAGACAGGGAGCAATCAGCCCCAGCATTTT.

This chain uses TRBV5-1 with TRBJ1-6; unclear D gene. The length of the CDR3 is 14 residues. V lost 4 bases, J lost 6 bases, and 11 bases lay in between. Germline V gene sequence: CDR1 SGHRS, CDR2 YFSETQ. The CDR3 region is CASSRDMANSPLHF. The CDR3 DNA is TGCGCCAGCAGCCGGGATATGGCTAATTCACCCCTCCACTTT.

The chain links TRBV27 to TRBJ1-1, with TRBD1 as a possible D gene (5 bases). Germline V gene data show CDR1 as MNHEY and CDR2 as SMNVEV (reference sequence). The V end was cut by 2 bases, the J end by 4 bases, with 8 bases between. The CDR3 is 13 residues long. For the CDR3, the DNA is TGTGCCAGCAGTTTAGGGACTGGCACTGAAGCTTTCTTT. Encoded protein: CASSLGTGTEAFF.

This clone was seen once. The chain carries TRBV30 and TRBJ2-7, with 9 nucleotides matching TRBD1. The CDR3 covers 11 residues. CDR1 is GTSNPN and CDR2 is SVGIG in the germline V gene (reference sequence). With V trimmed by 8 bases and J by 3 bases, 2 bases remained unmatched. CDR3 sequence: CARQGGYEQYF. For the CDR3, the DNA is TGTGCCCGACAGGGGGGCTACGAGCAGTACTTC.

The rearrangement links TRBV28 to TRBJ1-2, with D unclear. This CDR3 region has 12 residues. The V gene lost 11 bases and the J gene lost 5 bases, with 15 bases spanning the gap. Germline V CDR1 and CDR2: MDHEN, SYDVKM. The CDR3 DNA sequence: TGTGCCGGGCACGGGAGGGATTATGGCTACACCTTC. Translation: CAGHGRDYGYTF.

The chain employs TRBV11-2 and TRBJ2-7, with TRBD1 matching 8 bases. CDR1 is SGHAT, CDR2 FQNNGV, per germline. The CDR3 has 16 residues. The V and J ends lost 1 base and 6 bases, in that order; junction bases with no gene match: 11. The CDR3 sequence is CASSLARTGSSREQYF. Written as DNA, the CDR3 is TGTGCCAGCAGCTTAGCTCGGACAGGGAGTAGTCGCGAGCAGTACTTC.

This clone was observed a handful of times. In DNA form, the CDR3 reads TGTGCCAGCAACAAGATTCAGGGACAACGCTTCTACGAGCAGTACTTC. It encodes CASNKIQGQRFYEQYF. The rearrangement uses TRBV5-8 and TRBJ2-7; D may be TRBD1 (6 bases). The length of the CDR3 is 16 residues. Per germline, CDR1 SGHTS and CDR2 YDEGEE. V was cut by 6 bases and J by 3 bases, with 22 bases left in between.

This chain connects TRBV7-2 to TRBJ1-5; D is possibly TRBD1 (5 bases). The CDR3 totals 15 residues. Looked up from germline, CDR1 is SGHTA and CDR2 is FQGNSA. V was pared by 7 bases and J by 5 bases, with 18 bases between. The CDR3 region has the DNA TGTGCCAGCACCCCTACGCCGGGGGAGTATCAGCCCCAGCATTTT. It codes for CASTPTPGEYQPQHF.

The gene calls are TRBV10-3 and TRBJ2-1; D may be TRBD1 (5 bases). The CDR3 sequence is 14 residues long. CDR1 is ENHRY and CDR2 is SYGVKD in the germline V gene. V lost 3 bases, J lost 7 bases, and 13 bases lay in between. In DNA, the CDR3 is TGTGCCATCAGTGAAGTGGGGCGATTTAATGAGCAGTTCTTC. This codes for CAISEVGRFNEQFF.

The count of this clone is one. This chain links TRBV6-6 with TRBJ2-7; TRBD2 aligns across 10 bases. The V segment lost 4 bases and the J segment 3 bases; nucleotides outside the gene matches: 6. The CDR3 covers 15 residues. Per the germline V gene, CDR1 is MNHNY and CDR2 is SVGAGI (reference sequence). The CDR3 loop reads CASSSLAGADYEQYF. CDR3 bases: TGTGCCAGCAGTTCTCTAGCGGGGGCCGACTACGAGCAGTACTTC.

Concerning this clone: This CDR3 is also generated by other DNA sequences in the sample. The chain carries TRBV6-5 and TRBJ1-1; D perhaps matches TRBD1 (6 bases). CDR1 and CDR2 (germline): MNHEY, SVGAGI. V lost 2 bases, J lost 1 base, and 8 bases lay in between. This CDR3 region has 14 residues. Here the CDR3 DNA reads TGTGCCAGCAGTTACGGGGGACAGAACACTGAAGCTTTCTTT. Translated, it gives CASSYGGQNTEAFF.

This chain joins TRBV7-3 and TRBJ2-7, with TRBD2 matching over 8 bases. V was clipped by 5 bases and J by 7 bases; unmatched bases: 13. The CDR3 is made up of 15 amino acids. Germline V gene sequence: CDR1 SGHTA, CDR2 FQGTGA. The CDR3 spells CASSPRIAGFEEQYF. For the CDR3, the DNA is TGTGCCAGCAGCCCCAGGATAGCGGGGTTCGAGGAGCAGTACTTC.

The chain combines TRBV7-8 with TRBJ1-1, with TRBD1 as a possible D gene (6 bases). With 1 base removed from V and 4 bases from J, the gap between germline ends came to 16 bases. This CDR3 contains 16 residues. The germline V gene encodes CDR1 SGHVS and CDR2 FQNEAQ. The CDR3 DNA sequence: TGTGCCAGCAGCTTAGGGGACACGGTGATGAGCACTGAAGCTTTCTTT. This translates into CASSLGDTVMSTEAFF.

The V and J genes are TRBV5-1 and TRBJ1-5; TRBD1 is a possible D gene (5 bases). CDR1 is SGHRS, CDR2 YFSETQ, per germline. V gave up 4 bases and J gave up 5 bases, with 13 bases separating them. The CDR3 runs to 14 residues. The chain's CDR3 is CASSPSGDYQPQHF. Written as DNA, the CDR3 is TGCGCCAGCAGCCCTTCCGGGGACTATCAGCCCCAGCATTTT.

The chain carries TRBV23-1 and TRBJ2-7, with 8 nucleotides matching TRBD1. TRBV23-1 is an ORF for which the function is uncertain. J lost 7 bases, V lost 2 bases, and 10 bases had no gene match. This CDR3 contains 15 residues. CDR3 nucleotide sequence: TGCGCCAGCAGTCAACCCGGACAGGGTGGGGGGGAGCAGTACTTC. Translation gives CASSQPGQGGGEQYF.

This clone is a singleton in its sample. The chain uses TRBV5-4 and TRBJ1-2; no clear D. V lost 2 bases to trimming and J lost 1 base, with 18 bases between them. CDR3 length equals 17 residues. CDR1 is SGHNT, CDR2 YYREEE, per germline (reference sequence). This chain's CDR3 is CASSFSLPDVINYGYTF. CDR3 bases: TGTGCCAGCAGCTTTAGCCTCCCCGACGTAATTAACTATGGCTACACCTTC. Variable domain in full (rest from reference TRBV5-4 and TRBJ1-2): ETGVTQSPTHLIKTRGQQVTLRCSSQSGHNTVSWYQQALGQGPQFIFQYYREEENGRGNFPPRFSGLQFPNYSSELNVNALELDDSALYLCASSFSLPDVINYGYTFGSGTRLTVV.

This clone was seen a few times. The CDR3 is CASSQDRGAGGIDTQYF. CDR3 DNA sequence: TGCGCCAGCAGCCAAGATCGTGGAGCGGGGGGGATAGATACGCAGTATTTT. The gene calls are TRBV4-3 and TRBJ2-3; TRBD2 agrees at 10 bases. V was pared by 0 bases and J by 5 bases, with 8 bases of the junction left unmatched. Looked up from germline, CDR1 is LGHNA and CDR2 is YSLEER. This CDR3 is 17 amino acids long.

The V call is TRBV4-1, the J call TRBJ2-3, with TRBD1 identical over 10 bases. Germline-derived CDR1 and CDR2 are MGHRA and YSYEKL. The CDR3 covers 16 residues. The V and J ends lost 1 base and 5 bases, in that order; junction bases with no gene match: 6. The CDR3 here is CASSQGWTGGVDTQYF. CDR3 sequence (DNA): TGCGCCAGCAGCCAAGGTTGGACAGGGGGTGTAGATACGCAGTATTTT.